This T cell receptor beta chain was retrieved from a study of blood T cell repertoires in COVID-19. Here immunoSEQ multiplex PCR was the method, and the copy in TCRdb shows in-frame clones only, minus some. The sample holds 190,000 or so clones, roughly four fifths seen once. The CDR3 covers 17 residues. Trimming took 8 bases from V and 5 from J; bases not matched to a gene: 19. Germline CDR1 and CDR2: SEHNR and FQNEAQ (reference sequence). V is TRBV7-9 and J is TRBJ1-1; 8 bases are a match to TRBD1. The sequence was obtained from a man aged 40-49 years who had recovered from COVID-19. The specimen was PBMCs or T cells enriched from blood (not recorded which). The CDR3 is CASSPMAGRGRETEAFF. In DNA, the CDR3 is TGTGCCAGCTCCCCCATGGCCGGCAGGGGGCGCGAAACTGAAGCTTTCTTT. Filled out from reference TRBV7-9 and TRBJ1-1, the complete variable domain reads DTGVSQNPRHKITKRGQNVTFRCDPISEHNRLYWYRQTLGQGPEFLTYFQNEAQLEKSRLLSDRFSAERPKGSFSTLEIQRTEQGDSAMYLCASSPMAGRGRETEAFFGQGTRLTVV.